The clone carrying this T cell receptor beta chain turned up a few times. These data originate in a study of T-cell memory formation after mild COVID-19. Study overall: The TCR clusters were mostly specific to one donor.

The ends were cut back, 0 bases at V and 7 bases at J, with 14 bases in the middle. The CDR3 is 15 residues long. CDR1 and CDR2 (germline): SGHRS, YFSETQ. Employing constant-segment primers, 5'RACE generated TCR alpha and TCR beta cDNA libraries bearing sample barcodes and UMIs. TCRdb used MiXCR to reprocess the 5' RACE reads, holding one entry per CDR3 protein. The sample has 250,000 to 400,000 distinct CDR3 sequences, approximately 15% seen once. This chain uses TRBV5-1 with TRBJ2-1; D possibly corresponds to TRBD1 (5 bases). The sample comprised PBMCs or a T cell subset sorted from them (not recorded which). This receptor was obtained from a man aged 18 to 35 who had mild COVID-19 (a few samples of this study predate the infection). Cell type and time point are not known. CDR3 amino acids: CASSLDGYTGNEQFF. The CDR3 coding sequence is TGCGCCAGCAGCTTGGATGGATATACAGGAAATGAGCAGTTCTTC. Drawing the rest from reference TRBV5-1 and TRBJ2-1, the complete variable domain is KAGVTQTPRYLIKTRGQQVTLSCSPISGHRSVSWYQQTPGQGLQFLFEYFSETQRNKGNFPGRFSGRQFSNSRSEMNVSTLELGDSALYLCASSLDGYTGNEQFFGPGTRLTVL.